This entry lists 32 T cell receptor beta chains sequenced from one sample in a study of T cell repertoires in cytomegalovirus infection. For these receptors, no antigen is known. TCRdb passed the reads through MiXCR, listing each CDR3 protein once. The repertoire holds roughly 80,000 distinct CDR3 sequences, with more than 20% as singletons. Specimen: CD8+ T cells from cultured PBMCs, collected from culture after CMV antigen stimulation. The receptor source for this set is a human donor in good health (CMV status not recorded). Some clones in this sample may be carry-over from other donors' samples.

The rearrangement links TRBV5-6 to TRBJ2-1; 9 bases are shared with TRBD2. In germline, CDR1 is SGHDT, CDR2 YYEEEE. The trim removed 4 bases at V and 8 bases at J, leaving 10 bases unmatched. The CDR3 spans 15 residues. The CDR3 coding sequence is TGTGCCAGCAGCCCATCCGGGACTAGCCCGGATGAGCAGTTCTTC. Translating gives CASSPSGTSPDEQFF. Full variable domain (outside the CDR3, taken from reference TRBV5-6 and TRBJ2-1): DAGVTQSPTHLIKTRGQQVTLRCSPKSGHDTVSWYQQALGQGPQFIFQYYEEEERQRGNFPDRFSGHQFPNYSSELNVNALLLGDSALYLCASSPSGTSPDEQFFGPGTRLTVL.

This clonotype occurred a few times. The genes are TRBV13 and TRBJ2-2, with unresolved D. The germline V and J ends were trimmed by 3 bases and 7 bases, with 9 bases remaining between them. CDR1 PRHDT and CDR2 FYEKMQ come from the germline V gene (reference sequence). CDR3 size: 13 residues. Here the CDR3 reads CASSLESVGELFF. For the CDR3, the DNA is TGTGCCAGCAGCTTGGAAAGCGTCGGGGAGCTGTTTTTT.

This sequence joins TRBV4-1 and TRBJ2-7; 7 bases agree with TRBD1. Germline CDR1 MGHRA, CDR2 YSYEKL. CDR3 size: 15 residues. V shed 4 bases, J shed 2 bases, and the junction held 8 bases outside the gene matches. The chain's CDR3 is CASSLSGDSAYEQYF. The CDR3 DNA follows: TGCGCCAGCAGCCTTAGTGGGGACAGTGCCTACGAGCAGTACTTC.

This clonotype was counted ten times or more. The rearrangement uses TRBV19 and TRBJ2-5; a possible D gene is TRBD1 (5 bases). This CDR3 is 13 amino acids long. CDR1 and CDR2 (germline): LNHDA, SQIVND (reference sequence). With 3 bases removed from V and 0 bases from J, the gap between germline ends came to 5 bases. The CDR3: CASSIRDQETQYF. The DNA of the CDR3 is TGTGCCAGTAGTATCAGGGACCAAGAGACCCAGTACTTC.

This clonotype was detected many times. CDR3 loop: CASSQPRTGPNTEAFF. The CDR3 DNA reads as TGTGCCAGCAGTCAACCTCGGACAGGGCCGAACACTGAAGCTTTCTTT. The V call is TRBV12-3 or TRBV12-4, the J call TRBJ1-1; 8 bases agree with TRBD1. CDR3 size: 16 residues. The junction had 9 bases not matched to a gene; V was cut back by 5 bases and J by 1 base.

The sample holds a few counts of this clonotype. V usage is TRBV13 and J usage is TRBJ2-7, with TRBD1 matching 8 bases. Looked up from germline, CDR1 is PRHDT and CDR2 is FYEKMQ (reference sequence). V lost 6 bases and J lost 2; bases outside the gene matches: 6. CDR3 size: 14 residues. CDR3 sequence reads: CASRLRGQTYEQYF. CDR3 in DNA: TGTGCCAGCAGACTCAGGGGGCAGACCTACGAGCAGTACTTC.

The chain couples TRBV6-5 to TRBJ2-1; D ambiguous. Trimming removed 0 bases at V and 8 bases at J, with 5 bases between. The CDR3 covers 12 residues. Germline CDR1 reads MNHEY; CDR2 reads SVGAGI. The DNA for the CDR3 is TGTGCCAGCAGTTACTCGATTTATGAGCAGTTCTTC. This translates into CASSYSIYEQFF.

The table lists this clonotype with a few counts. The chain combines TRBV27 with TRBJ2-3, with D tentatively TRBD2 (7 bases). Germline V gene sequence: CDR1 MNHEY, CDR2 SMNVEV (reference sequence). V lost 4 bases to trimming and J lost 5 bases, with 13 bases between them. The length of the CDR3 is 14 residues. CDR3 nucleotide sequence: TGTGCCAGCAGTTCGGCAGGGGAGGGAGATACGCAGTATTTT. Its translation is CASSSAGEGDTQYF.

The chain links TRBV6-2 or TRBV6-3 to TRBJ1-6; no definite D call. The CDR3 runs to 19 residues. CDR1 is MNHEY and CDR2 is SVGEGT in the germline V gene. Trimming removed 2 bases at V and 4 bases at J, with 21 bases between. The CDR3 reads CASSYPNTLVTEYNSPLHF. The CDR3 DNA reads TGTGCCAGCAGTTACCCCAACACCCTCGTTACGGAATATAATTCACCCCTCCACTTT.

This clonotype was seen a handful of times. The chain uses TRBV6-5 and TRBJ1-5, with 9 bases matching TRBD1. The ends lost 5 bases at V and 6 bases at J; junction bases unmatched: 11. Germline lookup yields CDR1 MNHEY and CDR2 SVGAGI. The length of the CDR3 is 16 residues. The CDR3 sequence: CASSTSTGTGRQPQHF. The CDR3 coding sequence is TGTGCCAGCAGTACATCAACCGGGACAGGGCGTCAGCCCCAGCATTTT.

This clonotype has at least ten counts. This chain uses TRBV6-6 with TRBJ2-7, with D possibly matching TRBD2 (6 bases). The V gene's germline CDR1 is MNHNY and CDR2 SVGAGI (reference sequence). Trimming shortened V by 0 bases and J by 4 bases, and 19 bases separated the two germline ends. The length of the CDR3 is 17 residues. CDR3 sequence reads: CASSYSRVGTGVYEQYF. The CDR3 DNA is TGTGCCAGCAGTTACTCAAGGGTCGGGACGGGGGTGTACGAGCAGTACTTC.

The table lists this clonotype with many counts. J is TRBJ2-7 and V is TRBV7-9; D is possibly TRBD1 or TRBD2 (5 bases each). The V end was cut by 5 bases, the J end by 6 bases, with 14 bases between. This CDR3 is built from 13 residues. Germline V gene data show CDR1 as SEHNR and CDR2 as FQNEAQ (reference sequence). The CDR3 DNA is TGTGCCAGCAGCAACCGGGACCACCTCGAGCAGTACTTC. Residues: CASSNRDHLEQYF.

This clonotype was found a few times. The chain carries TRBV7-9 and TRBJ1-2; no reliable D call. Germline V gene lookup returns CDR1 SEHNR and CDR2 FQNEAQ (reference sequence). Trimming took off 5 bases at V and 6 bases at J, with 13 bases between the two ends. CDR3 length equals 13 residues. CDR3: CASSPDGRHGYTF. DNA of the CDR3: TGTGCCAGCAGCCCGGACGGACGACATGGCTACACCTTC.

In its sample, this clonotype was seen a few times. The CDR3 DNA reads TGTGCCAGTAGTATAGGTCCGGGACAGGGAAGCGAGCAGTACTTC. This codes for CASSIGPGQGSEQYF. This chain links TRBV19 with TRBJ2-7, with 9 bases fitting TRBD1. V lost 1 base, J lost 6 bases, and 7 bases stayed unmatched. The CDR3 is made up of 15 amino acids. The germline gives CDR1 LNHDA, CDR2 SQIVND (reference sequence).

This clonotype turned up a few times. This chain joins TRBV30 and TRBJ1-6; TRBD1 might be the D (6 bases). The CDR3 has 13 residues. Germline V gene sequence: CDR1 GTSNPN, CDR2 SVGIG (reference sequence). Trimming cost V 3 bases and J 10 bases, with 13 bases left between them. This CDR3 is CAWREGGGSPLHF. The CDR3 DNA is TGTGCCTGGAGGGAAGGAGGGGGGTCACCCCTCCACTTT.

This clonotype was seen at least ten times. The rearrangement joins TRBV7-9 to TRBJ2-1; 14 bases agree with TRBD2. V lost 5 bases, J lost 8 bases, and 8 bases stayed unmatched. Per germline, CDR1 SEHNR and CDR2 FQNEAQ (reference sequence). The CDR3 length is 16 residues. CDR3 in amino acids: CASSRGLAGGRDEQFF. The DNA for the CDR3 is TGTGCCAGCAGCCGCGGACTAGCGGGGGGCAGGGATGAGCAGTTCTTC.

This clonotype has a handful of counts. The chain is built from TRBV11-2 and TRBJ2-7; D may be TRBD2 (6 bases). The CDR3 is made up of 13 amino acids. Trimming took off 5 bases at V and 6 bases at J, with 14 bases between the two ends. Germline CDR1 is SGHAT and CDR2 is FQNNGV. CDR3 DNA: TGTGCCAGCAGCGCGGGACGTAAGGGCGAGCAGTACTTC. Protein sequence: CASSAGRKGEQYF.

Notes on this clonotype: Just one base apart from a much larger clone, this may be a read error. The chain uses TRBV12-3 or TRBV12-4 and TRBJ2-1, with D tentatively TRBD1 or TRBD2 (5 bases each). V lost 6 bases and J 10 bases, leaving 13 bases between the germline ends. CDR3 length: 12 residues. For the CDR3, the DNA is TGTGCCAGCAGCCCTCCCTGGGGGGAGCAGTTCTTC. This gives the protein CASSPPWGEQFF.

V gene TRBV4-3 combines with J gene TRBJ2-7; the D gene is possibly TRBD2 (6 bases). This CDR3 region has 15 residues. Between the trimmed V and J ends, which lost 0 bases and 3 bases, there was a span of 12 bases. Germline V gives CDR1 LGHNA, CDR2 YSLEER. The CDR3 reads CASSQEGPGDYEQYF. As DNA, the CDR3 is TGCGCCAGCAGCCAAGAAGGCCCGGGGGACTACGAGCAGTACTTC.

This clonotype was counted ten times or more. The junction differs from germline at one of its ends, possibly a read error. CDR3 DNA sequence: TGTGCTAGCAGCTCCACTATGATCAGGGGGCCCGGCACCGGGGAGCTGTTTTTT. Translation gives CASSSTMIRGPGTGELFF. The chain carries TRBV7-7 and TRBJ2-2, with TRBD1 matching 8 bases. Germline V gene data show CDR1 as SSHAT and CDR2 as FNYEAQ (reference sequence). The CDR3 sequence is 18 residues long.

This clonotype was seen repeatedly, ten times or more. The rearrangement links TRBV19 to TRBJ1-5, with D perhaps TRBD1 (6 bases). Germline assignment: CDR1 LNHDA and CDR2 SQIVND (reference sequence). The CDR3 length is 14 residues. Trimming took off 3 bases at V and 5 bases at J, with 11 bases between the two ends. CDR3 coding DNA: TGTGCCAGTAGTATGGCACAGGGCTATCAGCCCCAGCATTTT. Its translation: CASSMAQGYQPQHF.

The chain couples TRBV5-1 to TRBJ2-5; D is uncertain. CDR3 length equals 13 residues. V lost 0 bases and J lost 2, with 5 bases in between. CDR1 and CDR2 (germline): SGHRS, YFSETQ. CDR3 bases: TGCGCCAGCAGCTTGGAGGCGCAAGAGACCCAGTACTTC. The encoded protein is CASSLEAQETQYF.

Relative to its sample, this clonotype is medium-sized (0.01 to 0.1%). CDR3 sequence reads: CAISDSGLAGYNEQFF. The CDR3 coding sequence is TGTGCCATCAGTGACTCGGGACTAGCGGGGTACAATGAGCAGTTCTTC. This chain joins TRBV10-3 and TRBJ2-1, with 13 bases identical to TRBD2. This CDR3 has 16 amino acids. V gave up 3 bases and J gave up 4 bases; unmatched junction bases: 3. The germline CDR1 and CDR2 sequences are ENHRY and SYGVKD.

This clonotype showed up just a few times. The rearrangement links TRBV6-2 or TRBV6-3 to TRBJ2-7; 7 nucleotides agree with TRBD1. Germline V gives CDR1 MNHEY, CDR2 SVGEGT. J lost 5 bases, V lost 0 bases, and 1 base had no gene match. CDR3 length equals 13 residues. The CDR3 DNA follows: TGTGCCAGCAGTTACTCCGACAGGGACGAGCAGTACTTC. Translating gives CASSYSDRDEQYF.

The rearrangement joins TRBV28 to TRBJ1-1; the D gene is possibly TRBD1 (6 bases). Germline loops: CDR1 MDHEN, CDR2 SYDVKM. The CDR3 sequence is 14 residues long. Trimming shortened V by 4 bases and J by 1 base, and 10 bases separated the two germline ends. The CDR3 region has the DNA TGTGCCAGCAGTTCATTGACAGGGAACACTGAAGCTTTCTTT. As protein: CASSSLTGNTEAFF.

The rearrangement uses TRBV20-1 and TRBJ2-7; 12 nucleotides align to TRBD2. Germline V gene sequence: CDR1 DFQATT, CDR2 SNEGSKA (reference sequence). This CDR3 contains 12 residues. J lost 6 bases, V lost 5 bases, and 2 bases had no gene match. The CDR3 DNA reads as TGCAGTGCTTCTAGCGGGAGGGGCGAGCAGTACTTC. Translating it yields CSASSGRGEQYF.

The genes are TRBV30 and TRBJ1-5, with D unresolved. The CDR3 sequence is 12 residues long. Germline CDR1 reads GTSNPN; CDR2 reads SVGIG (reference sequence). V was trimmed by 2 bases and J by 5 bases, leaving 7 bases between them. The CDR3, as DNA: TGTGCCTGGAGTACCTTCTATCAGCCCCAGCATTTT. This gives the protein CAWSTFYQPQHF.

This rearrangement joins TRBV12-3 or TRBV12-4 to TRBJ1-2, with D unclear. V was clipped by 5 bases and J by 5 bases, with 6 bases between them. The CDR3 is made up of 11 amino acids. CDR3 sequence reads: CASSDNYGYTF. The CDR3 DNA follows: TGTGCCAGCAGTGACAATTATGGCTACACCTTC.

The sample holds many counts of this clonotype. The chain is built from TRBV9 and TRBJ2-1; 10 bases align to TRBD2. CDR3 size: 15 residues. Per the germline V gene, CDR1 is SGDLS and CDR2 is YYNGEE. Trimming removed 4 bases from V and 5 bases from J; junction bases left unmatched: 6. CDR3 protein: CASSISGRPDNEQFF. CDR3 nucleotide sequence: TGTGCCAGCAGCATTAGCGGGAGGCCCGACAATGAGCAGTTCTTC.

This clonotype was picked up a small number of times. The chain links TRBV4-3 to TRBJ1-5; D is uncertain. The V gene lost 0 bases and the J gene lost 1 base, with 10 bases spanning the gap. The CDR3 consists of 16 residues. CDR1 is LGHNA and CDR2 is YSLEER in the germline V gene. The CDR3 DNA is TGCGCCAGCAGCCAAGATATAGGAGGGAGCAATCAGCCCCAGCATTTT. Translation: CASSQDIGGSNQPQHF.

In this sample, this clonotype turned up a few times. This chain links TRBV7-9 with TRBJ1-2, with unresolved D. Between the trimmed V and J ends, which lost 11 bases and 6 bases, there was a span of 19 bases. From germline, CDR1 is SEHNR and CDR2 FQNEAQ (reference sequence). The CDR3 runs 13 residues. CDR3 sequence reads: CAVKAGSVNGYTF. The CDR3 nucleotides read TGTGCCGTCAAGGCAGGATCTGTCAATGGCTACACCTTC.

This clonotype has ten or more counts. The chain uses TRBV5-6 and TRBJ2-7, with D perhaps being TRBD1 or TRBD2 (5 bases each). Germline loops: CDR1 SGHDT, CDR2 YYEEEE. Trimming pared 5 bases from V and 6 bases from J, leaving 18 bases between. This CDR3 comprises 14 residues. The CDR3 DNA follows: TGTGCCAGCAGTTCTCCGGGACGTAGTGGCGAGCAGTACTTC. It specifies CASSSPGRSGEQYF.